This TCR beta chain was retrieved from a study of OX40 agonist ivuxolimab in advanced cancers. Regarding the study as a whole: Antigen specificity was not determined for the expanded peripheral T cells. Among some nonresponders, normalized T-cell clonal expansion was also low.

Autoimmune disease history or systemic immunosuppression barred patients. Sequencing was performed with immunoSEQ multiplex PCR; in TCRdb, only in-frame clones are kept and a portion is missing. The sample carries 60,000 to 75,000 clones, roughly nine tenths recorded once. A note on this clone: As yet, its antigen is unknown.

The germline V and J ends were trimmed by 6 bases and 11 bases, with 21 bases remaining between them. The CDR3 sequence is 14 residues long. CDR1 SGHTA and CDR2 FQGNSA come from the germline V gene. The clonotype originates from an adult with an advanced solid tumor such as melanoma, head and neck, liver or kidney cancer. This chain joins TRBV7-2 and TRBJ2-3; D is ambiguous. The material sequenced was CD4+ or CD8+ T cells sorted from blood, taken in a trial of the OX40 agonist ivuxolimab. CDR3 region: CASSLAAPGPLQYF. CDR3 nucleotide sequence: TGTGCCAGCAGTTTGGCCGCCCCGGGTCCCTTGCAGTATTTT.